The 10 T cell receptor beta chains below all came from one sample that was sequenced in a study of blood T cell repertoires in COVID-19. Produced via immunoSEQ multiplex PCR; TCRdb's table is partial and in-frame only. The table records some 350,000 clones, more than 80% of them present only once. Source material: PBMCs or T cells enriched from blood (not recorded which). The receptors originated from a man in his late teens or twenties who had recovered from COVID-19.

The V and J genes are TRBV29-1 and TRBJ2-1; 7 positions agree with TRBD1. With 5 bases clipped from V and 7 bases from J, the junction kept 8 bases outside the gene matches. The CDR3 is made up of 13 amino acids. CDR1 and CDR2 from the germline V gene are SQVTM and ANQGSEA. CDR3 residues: CSVIRDSLNEQFF. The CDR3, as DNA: TGCAGCGTTATAAGGGACAGCTTGAATGAGCAGTTCTTC.

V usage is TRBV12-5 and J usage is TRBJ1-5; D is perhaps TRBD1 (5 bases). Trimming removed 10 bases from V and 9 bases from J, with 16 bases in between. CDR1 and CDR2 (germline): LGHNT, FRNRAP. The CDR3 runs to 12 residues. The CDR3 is CATGGDFWPQHF. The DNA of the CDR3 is TGTGCTACCGGGGGGGATTTTTGGCCCCAGCATTTT.

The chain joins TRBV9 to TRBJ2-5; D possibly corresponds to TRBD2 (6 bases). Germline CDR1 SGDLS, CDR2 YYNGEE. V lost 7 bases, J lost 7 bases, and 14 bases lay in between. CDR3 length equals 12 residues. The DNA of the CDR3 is TGTGCCAGCGGCCCCTCGCGGGGGACCCAGTACTTC. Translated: CASGPSRGTQYF.

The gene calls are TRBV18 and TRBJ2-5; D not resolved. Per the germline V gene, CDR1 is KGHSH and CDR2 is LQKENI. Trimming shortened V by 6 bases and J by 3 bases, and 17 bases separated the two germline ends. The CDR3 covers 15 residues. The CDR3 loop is CASSPTYRKKETQYF. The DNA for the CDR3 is TGTGCCAGCTCTCCCACCTACAGAAAGAAAGAGACCCAGTACTTC.

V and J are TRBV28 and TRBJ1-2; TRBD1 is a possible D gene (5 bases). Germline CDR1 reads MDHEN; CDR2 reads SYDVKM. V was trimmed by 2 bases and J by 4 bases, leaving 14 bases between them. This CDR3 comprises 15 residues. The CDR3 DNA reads TGTGCCAGCAGTTTAATCGGTACAGGATCCTATGGCTACACCTTC. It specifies CASSLIGTGSYGYTF.

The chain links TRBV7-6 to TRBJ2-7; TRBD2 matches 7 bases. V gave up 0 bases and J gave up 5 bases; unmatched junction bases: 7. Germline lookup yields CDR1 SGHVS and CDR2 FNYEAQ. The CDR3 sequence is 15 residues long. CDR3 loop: CASSLAGGARHEQYF. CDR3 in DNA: TGTGCCAGCAGCTTAGCGGGAGGGGCGAGGCACGAGCAGTACTTC.

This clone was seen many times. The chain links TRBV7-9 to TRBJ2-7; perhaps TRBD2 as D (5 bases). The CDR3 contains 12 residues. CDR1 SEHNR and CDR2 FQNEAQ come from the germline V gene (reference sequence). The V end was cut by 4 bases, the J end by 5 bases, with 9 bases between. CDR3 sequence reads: CASSSDGDEQYF. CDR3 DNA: TGTGCCAGCAGCTCGGACGGGGACGAGCAGTACTTC.

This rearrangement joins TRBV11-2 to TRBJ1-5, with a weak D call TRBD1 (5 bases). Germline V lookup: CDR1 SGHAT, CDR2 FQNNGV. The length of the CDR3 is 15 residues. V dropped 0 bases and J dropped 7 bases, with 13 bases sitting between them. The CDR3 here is CASSLDRGGVQPQHF. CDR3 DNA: TGTGCCAGCAGCTTAGATCGGGGCGGGGTGCAGCCCCAGCATTTT. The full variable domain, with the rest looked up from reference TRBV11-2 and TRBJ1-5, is EAGVAQSPRYKIIEKRQSVAFWCNPISGHATLYWYQQILGQGPKLLIQFQNNGVVDDSQLPKDRFSAERLKGVDSTLKIQPAKLEDSAVYLCASSLDRGGVQPQHFGDGTRLSIL.

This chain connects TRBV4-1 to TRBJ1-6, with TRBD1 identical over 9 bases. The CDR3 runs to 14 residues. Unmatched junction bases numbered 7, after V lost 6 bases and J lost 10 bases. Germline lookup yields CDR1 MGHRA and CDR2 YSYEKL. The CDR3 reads CASRPGQGTSPLHF. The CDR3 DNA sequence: TGCGCCAGCAGACCGGGACAGGGCACATCACCCCTCCACTTT.

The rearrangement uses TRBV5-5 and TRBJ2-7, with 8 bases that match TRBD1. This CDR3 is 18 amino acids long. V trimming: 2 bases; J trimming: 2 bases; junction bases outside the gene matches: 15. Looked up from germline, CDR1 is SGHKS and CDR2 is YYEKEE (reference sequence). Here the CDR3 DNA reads TGTGCCAGCAGCTTCCCATCTCGGGACAGGCTCCTTGCCTACGAGCAGTACTTC. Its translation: CASSFPSRDRLLAYEQYF.